These T cell receptor beta chains were read from a single sample in a study of blood T cell repertoires in COVID-19. Clones were read by immunoSEQ multiplex PCR, and TCRdb kept only the in-frame ones, dropping some. The sample has 110,000 or so clones, 85% seen once; the top ten hold 10% to 15%. The specimen was peripheral blood. The receptors come from a human donor in a cohort sampled during active COVID-19. The CDR3 runs from the conserved cysteine through the conserved F or W.

v_call,cdr3_aa
TRBV11-2,CASSLVSGANYGYTF
TRBV7-2,CASTRQGEVSGYTF
TRBV15,CATSRDGGGTNYGYTF
TRBV18,CASTLEGNTEAFF
TRBV6-5,CASSHSSVGGRGEQYF
TRBV11-2,CASSLDNTYGYTF
TRBV10-1,CASSEPRSNQPQHF
TRBV18,CASSPSRALYNEQFF
TRBV28,CASSLALAGTEAFF
TRBV7-2,CASSPFGLSNIQYF
TRBV28,CASSQRLAGGSDTQYF
TRBV10-3,CAISDSGGTQYF
TRBV2,CASNRDSNEKLFF
TRBV6-2/TRBV6-3,CASSYQTANYGYTF
TRBV5-6,CASSKPGQGAPYEQYF
TRBV9,CASSVVAGGNYEQYF
TRBV19,CASSITGADTQYF
TRBV7-2,CASSVFSNSPLHF
TRBV27,CASSRQARAYGYTF
TRBV9,CASSGTGGSSYNEQFF
TRBV28,CAIEAGQGYEQYF
TRBV6-2/TRBV6-3,CASSLRVGATEAFF
TRBV7-2,CASSLTGGGGDTQYF
TRBV9,CASSPGVSSYNEQFF
TRBV5-1,CASSLTGDGVNEQFF
TRBV20-1,CSARDGREQYF
TRBV4-3,CASSQDSGGNEAFF
TRBV6-5,CASSLTSGAYNEQFF